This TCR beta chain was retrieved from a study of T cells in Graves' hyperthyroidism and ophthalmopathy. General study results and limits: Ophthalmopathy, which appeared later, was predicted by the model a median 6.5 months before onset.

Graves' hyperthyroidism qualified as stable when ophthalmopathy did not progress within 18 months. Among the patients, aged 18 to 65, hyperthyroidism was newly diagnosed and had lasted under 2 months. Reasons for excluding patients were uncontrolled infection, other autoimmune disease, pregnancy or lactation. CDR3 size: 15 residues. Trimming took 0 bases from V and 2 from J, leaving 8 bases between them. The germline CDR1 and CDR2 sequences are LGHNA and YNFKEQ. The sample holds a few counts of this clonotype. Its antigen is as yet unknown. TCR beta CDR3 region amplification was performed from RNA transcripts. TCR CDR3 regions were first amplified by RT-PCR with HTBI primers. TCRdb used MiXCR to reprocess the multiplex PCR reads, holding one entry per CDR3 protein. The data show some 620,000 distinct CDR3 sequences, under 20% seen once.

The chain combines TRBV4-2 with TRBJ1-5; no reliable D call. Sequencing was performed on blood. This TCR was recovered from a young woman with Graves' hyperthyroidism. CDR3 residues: CASSQDRQGNQPQHF. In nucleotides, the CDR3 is TGTGCCAGCAGCCAAGATCGGCAGGGCAATCAGCCCCAGCATTTT.